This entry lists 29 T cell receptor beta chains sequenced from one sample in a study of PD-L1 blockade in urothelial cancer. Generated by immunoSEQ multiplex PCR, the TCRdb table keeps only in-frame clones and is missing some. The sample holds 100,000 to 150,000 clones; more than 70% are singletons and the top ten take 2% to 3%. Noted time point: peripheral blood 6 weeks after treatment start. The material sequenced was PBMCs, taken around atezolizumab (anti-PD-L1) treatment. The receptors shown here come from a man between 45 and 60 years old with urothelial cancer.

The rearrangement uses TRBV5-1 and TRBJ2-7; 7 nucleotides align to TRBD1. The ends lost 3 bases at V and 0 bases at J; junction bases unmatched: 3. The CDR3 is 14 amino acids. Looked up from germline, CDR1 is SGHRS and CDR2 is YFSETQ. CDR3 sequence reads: CASSSAGGSYEQYF. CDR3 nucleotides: TGCGCCAGCAGCTCCGCAGGGGGCTCCTACGAGCAGTACTTC.

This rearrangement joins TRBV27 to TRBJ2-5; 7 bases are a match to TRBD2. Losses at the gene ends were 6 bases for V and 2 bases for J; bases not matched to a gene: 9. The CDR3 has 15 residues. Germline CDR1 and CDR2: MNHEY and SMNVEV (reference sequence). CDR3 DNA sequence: TGTGCCAGCAGGGATCTCCTAGCGGTTCAAGAGACCCAGTACTTC. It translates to CASRDLLAVQETQYF.

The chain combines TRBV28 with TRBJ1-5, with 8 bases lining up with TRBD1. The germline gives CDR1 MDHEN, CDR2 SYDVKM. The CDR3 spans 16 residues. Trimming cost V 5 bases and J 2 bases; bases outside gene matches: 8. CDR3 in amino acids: CASSLPQGQGNQPQHF. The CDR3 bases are TGTGCCAGCAGTCTACCACAGGGACAGGGCAATCAGCCCCAGCATTTT.

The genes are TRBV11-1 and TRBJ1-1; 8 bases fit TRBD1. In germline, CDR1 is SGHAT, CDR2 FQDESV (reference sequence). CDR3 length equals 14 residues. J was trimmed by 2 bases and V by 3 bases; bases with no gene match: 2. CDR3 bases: TGTGCCAGCAGCTTTGGGACAGGCAACACTGAAGCTTTCTTT. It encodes CASSFGTGNTEAFF.

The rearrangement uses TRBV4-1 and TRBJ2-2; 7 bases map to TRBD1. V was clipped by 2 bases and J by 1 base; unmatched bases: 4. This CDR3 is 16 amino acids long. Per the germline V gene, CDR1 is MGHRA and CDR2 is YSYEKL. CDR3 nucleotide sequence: TGCGCCAGCAGCCAAAATCAGGGGGTGAACACCGGGGAGCTGTTTTTT. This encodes CASSQNQGVNTGELFF.

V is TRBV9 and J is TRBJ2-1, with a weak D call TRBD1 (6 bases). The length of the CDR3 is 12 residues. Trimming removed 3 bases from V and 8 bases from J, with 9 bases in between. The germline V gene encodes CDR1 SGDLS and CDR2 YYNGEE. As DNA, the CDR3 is TGTGCCAGCAGCGGAGCAGGGGATGAGCAGTTCTTC. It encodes CASSGAGDEQFF. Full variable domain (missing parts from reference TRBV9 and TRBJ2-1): DSGVTQTPKHLITATGQRVTLRCSPRSGDLSVYWYQQSLDQGLQFLIQYYNGEERAKGNILERFSAQQFPDLHSELNLSSLELGDSALYFCASSGAGDEQFFGPGTRLTVL.

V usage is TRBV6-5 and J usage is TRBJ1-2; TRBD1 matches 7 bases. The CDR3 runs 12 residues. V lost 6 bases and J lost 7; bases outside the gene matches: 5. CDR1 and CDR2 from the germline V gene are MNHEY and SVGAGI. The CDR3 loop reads CASRIQGSGYTF. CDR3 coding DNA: TGTGCCAGCAGAATACAGGGGTCTGGCTACACCTTC.

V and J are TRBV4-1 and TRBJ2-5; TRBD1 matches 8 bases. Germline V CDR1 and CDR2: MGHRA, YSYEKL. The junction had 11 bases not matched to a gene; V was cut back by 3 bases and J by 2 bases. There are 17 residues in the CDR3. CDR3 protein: CASSQGRGTGQQETQYF. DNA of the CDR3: TGCGCCAGCAGCCAGGGTCGCGGGACAGGCCAACAAGAGACCCAGTACTTC.

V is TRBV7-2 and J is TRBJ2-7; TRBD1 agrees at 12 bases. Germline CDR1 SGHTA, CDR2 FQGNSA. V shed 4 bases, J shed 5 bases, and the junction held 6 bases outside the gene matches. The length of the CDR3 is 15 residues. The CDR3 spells CASSWDRGRQNEQYF. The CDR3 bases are TGTGCCAGCAGCTGGGACAGGGGGCGGCAGAACGAGCAGTACTTC.

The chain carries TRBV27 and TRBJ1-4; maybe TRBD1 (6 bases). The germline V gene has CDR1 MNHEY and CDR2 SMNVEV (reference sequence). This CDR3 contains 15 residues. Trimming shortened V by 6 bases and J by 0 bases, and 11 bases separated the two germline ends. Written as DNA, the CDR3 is TGTGCCAGCAGGGACAGTTTTACAACTAATGAAAAACTGTTTTTT. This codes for CASRDSFTTNEKLFF.

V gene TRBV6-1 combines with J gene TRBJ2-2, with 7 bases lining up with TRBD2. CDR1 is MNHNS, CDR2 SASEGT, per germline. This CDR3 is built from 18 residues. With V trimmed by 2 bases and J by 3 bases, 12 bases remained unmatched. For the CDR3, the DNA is TGTGCCAGCAGTGAATTGGCTAGCGGTACCCACTACACCGGGGAGCTGTTTTTT. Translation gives CASSELASGTHYTGELFF.

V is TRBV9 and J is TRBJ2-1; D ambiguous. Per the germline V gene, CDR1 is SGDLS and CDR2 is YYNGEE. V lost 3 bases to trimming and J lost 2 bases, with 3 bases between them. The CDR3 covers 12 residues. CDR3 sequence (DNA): TGTGCCAGCAGCGCCACCTACAATGAGCAGTTCTTC. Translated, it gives CASSATYNEQFF.

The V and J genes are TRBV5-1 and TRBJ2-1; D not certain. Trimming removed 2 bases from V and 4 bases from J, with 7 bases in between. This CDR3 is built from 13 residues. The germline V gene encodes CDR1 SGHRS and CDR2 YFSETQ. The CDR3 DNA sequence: TGCGCCAGCAGCTTTTTACAATACAATGAGCAGTTCTTC. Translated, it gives CASSFLQYNEQFF.

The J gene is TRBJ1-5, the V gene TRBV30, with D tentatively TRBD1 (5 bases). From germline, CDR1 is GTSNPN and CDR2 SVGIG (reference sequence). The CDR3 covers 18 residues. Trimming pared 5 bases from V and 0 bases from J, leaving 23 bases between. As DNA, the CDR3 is TGTGCCTGGTCCCGGGGATGGGACTCCCTAAGTAGCAATCAGCCCCAGCATTTT. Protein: CAWSRGWDSLSSNQPQHF.

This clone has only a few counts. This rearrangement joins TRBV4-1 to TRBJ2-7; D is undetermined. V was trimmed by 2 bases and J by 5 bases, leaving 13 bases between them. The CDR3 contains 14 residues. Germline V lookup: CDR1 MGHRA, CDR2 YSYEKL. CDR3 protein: CASSQTLLQNEQYF. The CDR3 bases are TGCGCCAGCAGCCAAACCCTGTTGCAGAACGAGCAGTACTTC.

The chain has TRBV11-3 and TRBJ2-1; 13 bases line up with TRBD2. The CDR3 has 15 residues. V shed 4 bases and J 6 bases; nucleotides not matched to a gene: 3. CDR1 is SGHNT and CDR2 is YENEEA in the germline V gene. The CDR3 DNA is TGTGCCAGCAGCTCCGGGACTAGCGGGATCAATGAGCAGTTCTTC. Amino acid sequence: CASSSGTSGINEQFF.

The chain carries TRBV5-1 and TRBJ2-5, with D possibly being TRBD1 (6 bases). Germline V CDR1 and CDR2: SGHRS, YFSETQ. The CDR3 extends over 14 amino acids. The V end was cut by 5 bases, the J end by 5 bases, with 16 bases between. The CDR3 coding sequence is TGCGCCAGCAGTTCGGGACACCTAGGGGAGACCCAGTACTTC. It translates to CASSSGHLGETQYF.

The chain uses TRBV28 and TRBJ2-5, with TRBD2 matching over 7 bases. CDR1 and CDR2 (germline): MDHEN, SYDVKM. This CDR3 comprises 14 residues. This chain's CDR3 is CSSSSGGAEETQYF. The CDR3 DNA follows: TGTTCGTCGTCTTCGGGGGGAGCCGAGGAGACCCAGTACTTC.

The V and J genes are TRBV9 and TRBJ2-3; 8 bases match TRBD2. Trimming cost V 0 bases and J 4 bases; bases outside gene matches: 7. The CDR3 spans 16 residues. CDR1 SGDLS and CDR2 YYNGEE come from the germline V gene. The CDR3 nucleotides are TGTGCCAGCAGCGTAGGCGCGGGAGGCCGCCCAGATACGCAGTATTTT. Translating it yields CASSVGAGGRPDTQYF.

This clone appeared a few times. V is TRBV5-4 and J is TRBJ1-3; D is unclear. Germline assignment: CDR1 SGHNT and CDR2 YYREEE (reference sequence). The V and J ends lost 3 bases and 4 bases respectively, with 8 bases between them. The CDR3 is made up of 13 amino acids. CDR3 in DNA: TGTGCCAGCAGCTCTCTTCCGGGAAACACCATATATTTT. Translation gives CASSSLPGNTIYF.

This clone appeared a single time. CDR3 sequence reads: CASSLGRGRGLGETQYF. The CDR3 DNA sequence: TGTGCCAGCAGCTTAGGAAGGGGCAGGGGGCTAGGAGAGACCCAGTACTTC. The chain joins TRBV7-2 to TRBJ2-5; 8 nucleotides align to TRBD1. Losses at the gene ends were 1 base for V and 4 bases for J; bases not matched to a gene: 11. This CDR3 is built from 17 residues. In germline, CDR1 is SGHTA, CDR2 FQGNSA.

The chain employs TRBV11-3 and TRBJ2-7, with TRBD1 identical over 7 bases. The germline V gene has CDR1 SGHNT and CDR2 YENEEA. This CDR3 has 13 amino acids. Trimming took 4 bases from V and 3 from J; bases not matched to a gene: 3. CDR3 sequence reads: CASSSRDSYEQYF. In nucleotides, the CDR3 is TGTGCCAGCAGCTCCCGGGACAGCTACGAGCAGTACTTC.

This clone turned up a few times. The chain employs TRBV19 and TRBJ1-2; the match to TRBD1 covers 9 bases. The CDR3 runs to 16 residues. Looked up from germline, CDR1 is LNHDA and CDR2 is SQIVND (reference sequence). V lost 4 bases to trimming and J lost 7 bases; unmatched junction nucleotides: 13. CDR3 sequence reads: CASSNIPGTGFAGYTF. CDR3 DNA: TGTGCCAGTAGTAATATTCCCGGGACAGGGTTCGCTGGCTACACCTTC.

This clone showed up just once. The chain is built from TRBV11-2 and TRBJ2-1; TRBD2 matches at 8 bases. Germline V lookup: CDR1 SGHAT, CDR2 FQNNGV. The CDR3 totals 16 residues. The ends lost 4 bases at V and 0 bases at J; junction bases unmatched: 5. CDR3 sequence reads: CASSSQRGSSYNEQFF. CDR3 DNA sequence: TGTGCCAGCAGCTCTCAGCGGGGGAGCTCCTACAATGAGCAGTTCTTC.

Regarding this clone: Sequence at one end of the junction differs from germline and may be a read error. The CDR3 DNA sequence: TGCGCCAGTAGTGGGTCAGTACCGCCTACGGGGGAGCAGTACTTC. This encodes CASSGSVPPTGEQYF. The chain uses TRBV10-2 and TRBJ2-7; D may be TRBD2 (5 bases). This CDR3 is 15 amino acids long. In germline, CDR1 is WSHSY, CDR2 SAAADI.

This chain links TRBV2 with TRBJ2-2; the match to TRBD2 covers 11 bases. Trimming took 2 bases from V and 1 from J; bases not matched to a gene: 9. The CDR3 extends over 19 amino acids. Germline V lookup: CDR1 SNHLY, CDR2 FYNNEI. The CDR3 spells CASSETRLLAGENTGELFF. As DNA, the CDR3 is TGTGCCAGCAGTGAAACACGCCTACTAGCGGGAGAGAACACCGGGGAGCTGTTTTTT.

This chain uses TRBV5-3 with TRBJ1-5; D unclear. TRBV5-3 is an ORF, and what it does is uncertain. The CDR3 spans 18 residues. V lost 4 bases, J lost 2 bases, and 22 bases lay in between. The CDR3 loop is CARSPPPGEAPGNQPQHF. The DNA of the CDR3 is TGTGCCAGAAGCCCGCCGCCTGGGGAGGCTCCCGGCAATCAGCCCCAGCATTTT.

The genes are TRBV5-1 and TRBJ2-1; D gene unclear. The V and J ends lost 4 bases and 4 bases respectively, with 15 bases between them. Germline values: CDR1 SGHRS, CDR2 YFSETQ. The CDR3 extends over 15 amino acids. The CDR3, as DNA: TGCGCCAGCAGCGTCCTCAGTTCCCCTTACAATGAGCAGTTCTTC. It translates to CASSVLSSPYNEQFF.

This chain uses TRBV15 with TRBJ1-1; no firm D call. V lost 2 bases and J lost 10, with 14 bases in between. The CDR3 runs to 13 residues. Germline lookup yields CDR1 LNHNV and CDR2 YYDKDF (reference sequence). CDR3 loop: CATSRPGGWGAFF. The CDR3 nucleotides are TGTGCCACCAGCAGACCCGGAGGTTGGGGAGCTTTCTTT.